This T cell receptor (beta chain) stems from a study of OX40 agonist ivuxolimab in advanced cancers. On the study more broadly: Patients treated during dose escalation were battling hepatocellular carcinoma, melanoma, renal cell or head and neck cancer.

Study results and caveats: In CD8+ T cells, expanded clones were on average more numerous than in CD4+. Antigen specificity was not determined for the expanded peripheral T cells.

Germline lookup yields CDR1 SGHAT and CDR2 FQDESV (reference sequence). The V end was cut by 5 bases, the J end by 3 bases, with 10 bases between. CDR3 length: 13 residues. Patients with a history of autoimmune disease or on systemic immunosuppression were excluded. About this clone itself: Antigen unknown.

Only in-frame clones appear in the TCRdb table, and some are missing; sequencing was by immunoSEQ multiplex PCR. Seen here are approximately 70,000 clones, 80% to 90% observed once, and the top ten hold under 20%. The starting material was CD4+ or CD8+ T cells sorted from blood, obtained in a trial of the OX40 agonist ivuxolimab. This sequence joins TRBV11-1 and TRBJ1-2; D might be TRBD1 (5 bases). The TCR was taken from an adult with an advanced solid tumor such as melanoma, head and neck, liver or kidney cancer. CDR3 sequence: CASSPQGDYGYTF. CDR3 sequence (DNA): TGTGCCAGCAGCCCACAAGGGGACTATGGCTACACCTTC.